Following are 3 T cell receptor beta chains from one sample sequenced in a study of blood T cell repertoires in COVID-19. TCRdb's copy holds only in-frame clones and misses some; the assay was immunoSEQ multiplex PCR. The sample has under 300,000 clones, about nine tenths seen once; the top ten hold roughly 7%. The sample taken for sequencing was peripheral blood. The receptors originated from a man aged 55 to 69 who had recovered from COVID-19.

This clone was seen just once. For the CDR3, the DNA is TGTGCCATCAGTGACCGACAGGGTCTTAATGAAAAACTGTTTTTT. Translated, it gives CAISDRQGLNEKLFF. The genes are TRBV10-3 and TRBJ1-4, with 7 bases matching TRBD1. The CDR3 has 15 amino acids. The trim removed 3 bases at V and 4 bases at J, leaving 5 bases unmatched. In germline, CDR1 is ENHRY, CDR2 SYGVKD.

CDR3 in DNA: TGTGCCAGCAGTTTGTATGGCAGGGGAAGTGGGGAGACCCAGTACTTC. Amino acids: CASSLYGRGSGETQYF. The chain carries TRBV28 and TRBJ2-5, with a weak D call TRBD1 (6 bases). V dropped 3 bases and J dropped 5 bases, with 19 bases sitting between them. CDR3 length: 16 residues. Germline V lookup: CDR1 MDHEN, CDR2 SYDVKM.

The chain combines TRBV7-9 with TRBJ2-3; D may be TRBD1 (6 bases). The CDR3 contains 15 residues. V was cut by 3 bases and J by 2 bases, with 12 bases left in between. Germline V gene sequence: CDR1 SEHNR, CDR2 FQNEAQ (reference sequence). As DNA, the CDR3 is TGTGCCAGCAGCTTCGGACAGACAGACACAGATACGCAGTATTTT. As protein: CASSFGQTDTDTQYF.